These 16 T cell receptor beta chains originate from one sample sequenced in a study of monozygotic twins with cystic fibrosis. Generated by immunoSEQ multiplex PCR, the TCRdb table keeps only in-frame clones and is missing some. The sample yields 20,000 to 25,000 clones, around 98% seen once. Source material: blood. These receptors were taken from a girl aged 10 to 17 with cystic fibrosis.

This sequence joins TRBV28 and TRBJ2-1; D is possibly TRBD1 or TRBD2 (5 bases each). Germline CDR1 MDHEN, CDR2 SYDVKM. The CDR3 loop spans 14 amino acids. V lost 7 bases to trimming and J lost 4 bases, with 14 bases between them. CDR3 loop: CASIVGDGYNEQFF. As DNA, the CDR3 is TGTGCCAGCATCGTGGGGGACGGTTACAATGAGCAGTTCTTC.

The gene calls are TRBV9 and TRBJ2-3; TRBD1 agrees at 10 bases. V was clipped by 0 bases and J by 4 bases; unmatched bases: 8. This CDR3 has 17 residues. Germline CDR1 SGDLS, CDR2 YYNGEE. In DNA form, the CDR3 reads TGTGCCAGCAGCGTAGGCGTCGACAGGGGGCGCCCAGATACGCAGTATTTT. Translated, it gives CASSVGVDRGRPDTQYF.

The genes are TRBV6-4 and TRBJ2-1, with 10 bases matching TRBD2. The CDR3 loop spans 15 amino acids. CDR1 is MRHNA and CDR2 is SNTAGT in the germline V gene. With V trimmed by 6 bases and J by 5 bases, 7 bases remained unmatched. CDR3 coding DNA: TGTGCCAGCAGATTGACTAGCGGGTTTAACAATGAGCAGTTCTTC. Encoded protein: CASRLTSGFNNEQFF.

This clone has more than one count but fewer than ten. This chain joins TRBV7-9 and TRBJ2-2, with TRBD1 identical over 11 bases. Germline V gives CDR1 SEHNR, CDR2 FQNEAQ (reference sequence). The CDR3 extends over 18 amino acids. V gave up 2 bases and J gave up 6 bases; unmatched junction bases: 11. The CDR3 protein is CASSLLPGQGGFPGELFF. The CDR3 DNA follows: TGTGCCAGCAGCTTACTTCCGGGACAGGGGGGATTCCCCGGGGAGCTGTTTTTT.

The chain links TRBV10-1 to TRBJ1-1; 9 bases line up with TRBD1. Germline loops: CDR1 WNHNN, CDR2 SYGVQD (reference sequence). V gave up 4 bases and J gave up 1 base; unmatched junction bases: 1. CDR3 length: 14 amino acids. This chain's CDR3 is CASSGTGENTEAFF. In nucleotides, the CDR3 is TGCGCCAGCAGTGGGACAGGGGAGAACACTGAAGCTTTCTTT.

This chain links TRBV28 with TRBJ2-4, with a tentative D call TRBD2 (5 bases). V lost 4 bases and J lost 0, with 13 bases in between. This CDR3 comprises 16 residues. Per germline, CDR1 MDHEN and CDR2 SYDVKM. The CDR3 sequence: CASSSQASGAKNIQYF. CDR3 DNA: TGTGCCAGCAGTTCCCAGGCCAGCGGAGCCAAAAACATTCAGTACTTC.

The chain carries TRBV7-8 and TRBJ2-5, with TRBD1 identical over 8 bases. V shed 1 base and J 9 bases; nucleotides not matched to a gene: 10. Germline CDR1 is SGHVS and CDR2 is FQNEAQ. This CDR3 has 15 residues. The CDR3 loop is CASSLVPGQGLSQYF. The CDR3 DNA follows: TGTGCCAGCAGCTTAGTTCCAGGACAGGGACTTTCCCAGTACTTC.

The chain joins TRBV11-3 to TRBJ2-2, with D perhaps matching TRBD1 or TRBD2 (5 bases each). In germline, CDR1 is SGHNT, CDR2 YENEEA. The CDR3 is 13 residues long. The germline V and J ends were trimmed by 5 bases and 6 bases, with 10 bases remaining between them. DNA for the CDR3: TGTGCCAGCAGCATGGTGGGGGCCGGGGAGCTGTTTTTT. Translated: CASSMVGAGELFF.

This chain joins TRBV5-1 and TRBJ2-1, with D possibly TRBD1 on 5 matching bases. CDR3 length: 15 residues. Germline-derived CDR1 and CDR2 are SGHRS and YFSETQ. The V gene lost 7 bases and the J gene lost 5 bases, with 19 bases spanning the gap. The CDR3 loop is CASFLNRITHNEQFF. The CDR3 coding sequence is TGCGCCAGCTTTTTGAACAGGATAACTCACAATGAGCAGTTCTTC.

The chain links TRBV7-2 to TRBJ2-3; D remains ambiguous. CDR3 length equals 14 residues. Germline V CDR1 and CDR2: SGHTA, FQGNSA. The germline V and J ends were trimmed by 0 bases and 4 bases, with 8 bases remaining between them. The DNA of the CDR3 is TGTGCCAGCAGCTTAGCCGTTAGCCCAGATACGCAGTATTTT. Protein: CASSLAVSPDTQYF.

The chain links TRBV7-9 to TRBJ2-3; possibly TRBD1 or TRBD2 for D (5 bases each). The CDR3 runs 12 residues. V was cut by 3 bases and J by 5 bases, with 6 bases left in between. Germline V gives CDR1 SEHNR, CDR2 FQNEAQ (reference sequence). The CDR3 protein is CASSLGEDTQYF. CDR3 bases: TGTGCCAGCAGCTTGGGGGAAGATACGCAGTATTTT.

V is TRBV18 and J is TRBJ2-7, with no clear D. Trimming removed 2 bases at V and 6 bases at J, with 23 bases between. Germline V CDR1 and CDR2: KGHSH, LQKENI. The CDR3 consists of 17 residues. The CDR3 sequence is CASSPSRRPSGRVEQYV. The CDR3 region has the DNA TGTGCCAGCTCACCAAGTCGGCGACCTTCAGGTAGGGTCGAGCAGTACGTC.

This rearrangement joins TRBV7-7 to TRBJ2-3, with D maybe TRBD2 (5 bases). V was shortened by 7 bases and J by 4 bases, with 18 bases between the two germline ends. CDR3 length: 15 residues. Germline-derived CDR1 and CDR2 are SSHAT and FNYEAQ (reference sequence). The CDR3 DNA reads TGTGCCAGCAACCGTGGCGGGCTACCCCCAGATACGCAGTATTTT. It yields the protein CASNRGGLPPDTQYF.

The V call is TRBV4-2, the J call TRBJ2-6; a possible D gene is TRBD2 (6 bases). This CDR3 contains 16 residues. Trimming took off 0 bases at V and 2 bases at J, with 8 bases between the two ends. Germline V lookup: CDR1 LGHNA, CDR2 YNFKEQ. The CDR3 region is CASSQESGAGANVLTF. CDR3 in DNA: TGTGCCAGCAGCCAAGAGTCGGGGGCTGGGGCCAACGTCCTGACTTTC.

The chain carries TRBV10-1 and TRBJ1-2; D possibly corresponds to TRBD1 (6 bases). Trimming took off 7 bases at V and 5 bases at J, with 14 bases between the two ends. Germline CDR1 and CDR2: WNHNN and SYGVQD (reference sequence). CDR3 size: 13 residues. This CDR3 is CASTGQHPYGYTF. CDR3 coding DNA: TGCGCCAGCACCGGACAGCACCCATATGGCTACACCTTC.

The chain combines TRBV7-6 with TRBJ2-5, with D maybe TRBD1 (5 bases). CDR1 is SGHVS and CDR2 is FNYEAQ in the germline V gene. Trimming removed 3 bases from V and 4 bases from J, with 12 bases in between. This CDR3 has 14 amino acids. The CDR3 DNA reads TGTGCCAGCAGCTTTCTGGGGCGCCTAGAGACCCAGTACTTC. It specifies CASSFLGRLETQYF.